This section outlines one TCR beta chain sequence together with its context. Its recognized antigen is unknown. Each CD8+ T cell subset was flow-sorted in triplicate, with fewer than 350,000 cells per subset placed directly into RLT lysis buffer. Standard density gradient centrifugation was used to isolate peripheral blood mononuclear cells from buffy coats. An RNeasy Mini Kit was used to extract total RNA from the sorted cells. The sample originates from a study of CXCR3-negative and CXCR3-positive naive CD8 T cells (dated by TCRdb to between 2018 and 2021). Concerning the study at large: Around 140 million TRB reads were obtained in total, roughly 1.5 +/- 0.3 million reads per library. Diversity and physicochemical repertoire analyses covered about a dozen donors pooled from two independent experiments. For the TRBV-TRBJ cluster analysis, the naive subsets came from about 5 donors, while the memory cells came from 3 donors.

Beyond this particular receptor, the publication reports: Within the same donor, TRBV-TRBJ usage looked similar between naive CXCR3-negative and CXCR3-positive cells, but memory cells had distinct patterns. Both naive subsets had comparably high repertoire diversity, while memory CD8+ T cells had much lower repertoire diversity. Because surface CD5, which is linked to self-reactivity in mice, was comparable between the naive subsets, TCR interaction strength was also inferred from TRB CDR3 physicochemical properties. Because CXCR3 expression was partially decreased after cryopreservation, freshly isolated PBMCs were used for most assays.

TCRdb shows the sequencer as NextSeq 550. The Human TCR Profiling Kit (MiLaboratory) was used to prepare UMI-labeled 5' RACE TRB cDNA libraries. The full amount of extracted RNA was used for cDNA synthesis, and the full amount of resulting cDNA was used for PCR amplification. The libraries were made side by side, with each library going through the same number of PCR cycles. As for how the authors treated the data: MIGEC and MiXCR extracted about 53,000 +/- 10,000 unique UMI-labeled TRB cDNA molecules per library, requiring at least two reads per UMI. Each library averaged 40,000 +/- 10,000 functional in-frame TRB CDR3 nucleotide clonotypes without stop codons. After downsampling to 5000 UMI-labeled TRB molecules per sample, diversity metrics, including normalized Shannon-Wiener and Chao1, were computed in VDJtools. VDJtools was used to calculate clonotype-size-weighted physicochemical properties of the central five CDR3 residues, namely interaction energy, strength, volume and Kidera factor 4. With the reads reprocessed by TCRdb, a single entry stands for each CDR3 protein sequence and no DNA is reported. It is TCRdb's table, rather than the study itself, that gives the V and J calls and clone size. The table for this sample records about 40,000 distinct CDR3 sequences. The ten largest make up 7% to 8% of the sample.

There are 13 amino acids in the CDR3, from cysteine to phenylalanine inclusive. DNA for this receptor is not on file. Looking up the germline V gene yields CDR1 ENHRY and CDR2 SYGVKD. This clonotype originated in a human donor in good health. Some clones in this sample may be carry-over from other donors' samples. The chain employs TRBV10-3 and TRBJ2-7; lacking DNA, the TRBD1 call made by TCRdb goes unchecked. The specimen was memory CD8+ T cells from blood. Explained via the paper, the cell subset or site label denotes: conventional CD8+ memory T cells (TMEM), sorted as controls. CDR3 sequence: CAIRTGVSYEQYF.